The 2 T cell receptor beta chains given below trace back to one sample, sequenced in a study of T cells in Graves' hyperthyroidism and ophthalmopathy. Researchers took RNA transcripts and amplified the TCR beta CDR3 regions from them. Using the HTBI primer set, a first-round RT-PCR was run on the TCR CDR3. TCRdb passed the multiplex PCR reads through MiXCR, listing each CDR3 protein once. The sample lists 500,000 to 700,000 distinct CDR3 sequences, 16% occurring once. Material for sequencing was blood. These receptors all stem from a woman in her late teens or twenties with Graves' hyperthyroidism.

This clonotype was detected many times. This chain uses TRBV6-5 with TRBJ1-5; no reliable D call. This CDR3 spans 14 amino acids. The germline V gene encodes CDR1 MNHEY and CDR2 SVGAGI. Trimming took off 0 bases at V and 4 bases at J, with 7 bases between the two ends. The CDR3 nucleotides are TGTGCCAGCAGTTACTCTCGTGGGAATCAGCCCCAGCATTTT. Protein sequence: CASSYSRGNQPQHF.

This clonotype appeared many times. This chain links TRBV28 with TRBJ2-7; 8 bases agree with TRBD1. The CDR3 runs to 15 residues. Germline CDR1 and CDR2: MDHEN and SYDVKM. J lost 2 bases, V lost 5 bases, and 8 bases had no gene match. The CDR3: CASSLVGQGPYEQYF. The CDR3 region has the DNA TGTGCCAGCAGTCTCGTCGGACAGGGTCCCTACGAGCAGTACTTC.